This entry features one T cell receptor (beta chain) sequence. The antigen it binds to is not known. No per-base quality is available; no much larger clone lies one base away. This entry comes from a study of long-term antiretroviral therapy in people with HIV (dated by TCRdb to between 2021 and 2024). Notes on the research overall: The earliest samples were collected approximately a decade before the 2015 WHO recommendation for immediate ART, a period when ART was typically delayed until CD4 counts fell. Whether ART initiation and durable HIV suppression were associated with changes in peripheral blood TRB repertoire composition and diversity was tested in a retrospective serial study. The cohort contributed over 150 cryopreserved PBMC samples from under 35 adults with confirmed HIV infection, collected serially over a mean of about 6 years (range 1-12). Among the 25 to 30 participants with HIV, more than ten were female. No cross-contamination during QIAcube processing was shown when test extractions of a monoclonal T-cell line were performed alongside roughly 30 polyclonal samples. Overall study results and their limits: The samples were dated from about 2004 to 2017, and the ART regimens that were used may be less effective than current ART regimens. HIV repertoires had narrower CDR3 length ranges than controls, and the network structure suggested an antigen-experienced repertoire that shifted only slightly toward naive after ART. Starting ART was linked to a significant rise in TRB diversity, yet even with long-term ART the diversity remained significantly lower than in transplant donor controls. Expanded TRB clones identified before ART initiation dominated the repertoire across all time points, though the dominance fluctuated and decreased in many PLHIV after ART. Unsorted PBMC were profiled instead of sorted CD4+ and CD8+ T cells because pre-ART samples had limited cell numbers. Limited PBMC availability meant only the TCR beta chain was sequenced, without alpha chain pairing. No data were available on ART adherence, viral resistance or therapy changes, limiting inferences about post-ART repertoire changes.

To be included, a participant needed at least one PBMC sample from before ART initiation plus at least two post-ART samples. Every participant with HIV received treatment in the United States of America. Before DNA extraction, cryopreserved samples containing about 0.9-10 million PBMC were thawed and washed. At the time of the earliest PBMC sample, participants with HIV were aged between roughly 20 and 55 years. Each participant contributed PBMC samples from 1-4 timepoints before ART initiation and 2-8 timepoints after ART initiation, with a median of 7 samples. Serial HIV viral load, CD4+ T-cell count, ART history and demographic data were obtained for every participant. Genomic DNA was extracted from unsorted PBMC with a Qiagen kit on a QIAcube, with processing performed in batches of 12 samples. Per the germline V gene (reference sequence), LNHDA is the CDR1 and SQIVND is the CDR2. The CDR3 covers 14 residues, taking in both the cysteine and the phenylalanine. Here the CDR3 DNA is all that survives: 42 bases in frame from base 1.

Sequencing of the TRB variable region was done with the immunoSEQ hsTCRB v3.0 assay at survey level resolution. TRB sequencing targeted a depth of about 35,000-55,000 T-cell genomes per sample. TRB libraries were pooled and sequenced on an Illumina MiSeq using a v3 150-cycle kit. The paper's processing steps were these. Repertoire analysis was performed in R inside a reproducible Nextflow workflow that covered QC, data transformation and analysis. LymphoSeq2, an R package for exploring AIRR-Seq data, was used to implement the custom analyses. After excluding a few samples that yielded fewer than 5000 total TRB sequences, roughly 190 HIV repertoires remained for analysis. Among the 180 to 200 HIV repertoires that were kept, roughly 58 were collected before ART initiation and roughly 130 were collected after ART initiation. Repertoires were downsampled to 5000 TRB nucleotide sequences, and summary statistics were averaged over 100 downsampling iterations. TRB sequences were retained for analysis only if CDR3 regions of at least seven amino acids were present. A Shannon entropy-derived clonality score and the Gini coefficient were used to measure diversity. In repertoire networks, the top 5000 CDR3 amino acid sequences were linked whenever an edit distance of one separated two sequences. For TRB CDR3 amino acid sequences, antigen specificity groups and MHC restriction were predicted with GLIPH2. Known CMV, EBV, HIV or tissue antigen associations were flagged by matching CDR3 amino acid sequences against VDJdb and McPAS-TCR. Pre-ART, post-ART and control groups were compared with Wilcoxon signed-rank tests and Holm-Bonferroni correction. Not all clones reach the TCRdb copy of this immuneACCESS table, which keeps in-frame sequences only. Checked studies attribute under half of the gap to unresolved V genes and leave the rest unexplained. V and J calls and clone size follow that table, whereas D and trimming were derived from the DNA. The sample yields about 36,000 clones; 75% to 85% were counted once. Around 5.5% of the sample is in the top ten clones.

Sequencing used unsorted PBMCs, obtained 3.4 years after starting antiretroviral therapy. This sequence originates from a man aged 30 to 45 with HIV. The chain is encoded by TRBV19 joined to TRBJ1-1; TRBD1 might be the D gene, on 5 matching bases. The CDR3 loop reads CVATRGPGSTEAFF. DNA sequence: TGTGTCGCGACCCGAGGCCCAGGGAGCACTGAAGCTTTCTTT. The full variable domain, completed from the reference TRBV19 and TRBJ1-1 proteins outside the CDR3, reads DGGITQSPKYLFRKEGQNVTLSCEQNLNHDAMYWYRQDPGQGLRLIYYSQIVNDFQKGDIAEGYSVSREKKESFPLTVTSAQKNPTAFYLCVATRGPGSTEAFFGQGTRLTVV.